This TCR beta chain was identified during a study of memory CD4+ T cells and cytomegalovirus serostatus. Using immunoSEQ multiplex PCR, the repertoire was profiled, and TCRdb retains in-frame clones only, with some absent. The data show tens of thousands of clones, about 80% seen once. Single viable CD3+CD4+CD8-CD45RO+ cells were sorted as the memory CD4+ T cells. Study results and limitations: Suggested: most of the CMV-linked TCR signature lies in CD4+ memory cells. CMV serostatus prediction reached median AUC roughly 0.95, or 0.91 with US-trained model. Of under 200 reported CMV TCRbeta sequences, 55 to 80 were found in memory CD4+ repertoires.

In the case of this clone: Its antigen is as yet unknown.

The clonotype comes from an adult in good health and CMV-seropositive. The sample taken for sequencing was memory CD4+ T cells from blood.

This CDR3 reads CASSPDVGASGSGDTQYF. CDR3 DNA sequence: TGTGCCAGCTCACCCGACGTTGGTGCGAGCGGGAGTGGTGATACGCAGTATTTT. The chain is built from TRBV18 and TRBJ2-3; 8 bases line up with TRBD2. Per germline, CDR1 KGHSH and CDR2 LQKENI. This CDR3 comprises 18 residues. The V gene end was trimmed by 3 bases and the J gene end by 6 bases; junction bases not matched to a gene: 17.